These 15 T cell receptor beta chains were sequenced from one sample in a study of blood T cell repertoires in COVID-19. Sequencing used immunoSEQ multiplex PCR; TCRdb keeps in-frame clones, though not all of them. This table has about 260,000 clones, about 80% appearing once. Sequenced sample: peripheral blood. These receptors originate from a woman aged 45-60 years who had recovered from COVID-19.

V gene TRBV15 combines with J gene TRBJ1-2, with TRBD1 identical over 7 bases. Germline loops: CDR1 LNHNV, CDR2 YYDKDF (reference sequence). V gave up 0 bases and J gave up 4 bases; unmatched junction bases: 8. The CDR3 runs to 16 residues. CDR3 in amino acids: CATSRDRYGTAYGYTF. CDR3 DNA: TGTGCCACCAGCAGAGATAGGTACGGGACAGCCTATGGCTACACCTTC.

The V gene is TRBV7-8, the J gene TRBJ1-2, with 12 bases matching TRBD1. J gave up 9 bases and V 5 bases, and 10 bases lay outside the gene matches. The CDR3 spans 15 residues. The V gene's germline CDR1 is SGHVS and CDR2 FQNEAQ. The CDR3 coding sequence is TGTGCCAGCAGCACCGCCGGGACAGGGGGCGCGAGCTACACCTTC. It translates to CASSTAGTGGASYTF.

The gene calls are TRBV6-5 and TRBJ2-7, with 11 bases matching TRBD1. CDR1 and CDR2 (germline): MNHEY, SVGAGI. Germline trimming cut 4 bases from V and 4 bases from J; bases unmatched to any gene: 6. The CDR3 covers 15 residues. The CDR3 is CASSSPGQGVYEQYF. As DNA, the CDR3 is TGTGCCAGCAGTTCACCGGGACAGGGGGTATACGAGCAGTACTTC.

The V call is TRBV4-1, the J call TRBJ1-1; TRBD1 is a possible D gene (5 bases). With 1 base removed from V and 5 bases from J, the gap between germline ends came to 29 bases. The CDR3 has 20 amino acids. Germline V CDR1 and CDR2: MGHRA, YSYEKL. The CDR3 DNA is TGCGCCAGCAGCCAAGGGACTCTGACGGGGCGTCGCGGCGGGGGGACTGAAGCTTTCTTT. Its translation is CASSQGTLTGRRGGGTEAFF.

The rearrangement links TRBV5-1 to TRBJ2-2; the D is unclear. CDR1 is SGHRS, CDR2 YFSETQ, per germline. The CDR3 consists of 15 residues. V was shortened by 4 bases and J by 7 bases, with 17 bases between the two germline ends. DNA for the CDR3: TGCGCCAGCAGCCGCCGGGTAGAGCTGGGCGGGGAGCTGTTTTTT. It specifies CASSRRVELGGELFF.

The chain combines TRBV28 with TRBJ1-1, with D maybe TRBD1 (6 bases). Germline V gene lookup returns CDR1 MDHEN and CDR2 SYDVKM. This CDR3 contains 16 residues. V dropped 2 bases and J dropped 5 bases, with 18 bases sitting between them. The CDR3 protein is CASSLLDGQGRTEAFF. CDR3 coding DNA: TGTGCCAGCAGTTTACTTGATGGGCAGGGGAGAACTGAAGCTTTCTTT.

The chain recombines TRBV19 with TRBJ1-4; 9 bases agree with TRBD1. Germline V CDR1 and CDR2: LNHDA, SQIVND (reference sequence). J lost 3 bases, V lost 6 bases, and 14 bases had no gene match. The CDR3 covers 18 residues. In nucleotides, the CDR3 is TGTGCCAGTAGGCTCACAGGGGGCGATTTTGTGGCTAATGAAAAACTGTTTTTT. It is translated as CASRLTGGDFVANEKLFF.

The rearrangement joins TRBV15 to TRBJ2-3, with TRBD2 matching over 9 bases. V shed 0 bases, J shed 1 base, and the junction held 2 bases outside the gene matches. The V gene's germline CDR1 is LNHNV and CDR2 YYDKDF (reference sequence). This CDR3 is 16 amino acids long. The CDR3, as DNA: TGTGCCACCAGCAGAGATAGCGGGAGACGCACAGATACGCAGTATTTT. It encodes CATSRDSGRRTDTQYF.

The chain couples TRBV5-1 to TRBJ2-6, with unresolved D. Trimming left V 6 bases short and J 0 bases short, with 4 bases between. This CDR3 spans 13 amino acids. The germline CDR1 and CDR2 sequences are SGHRS and YFSETQ. This CDR3 is CASMSSGANVLTF. CDR3 coding DNA: TGCGCCAGCATGAGCTCTGGGGCCAACGTCCTGACTTTC.

The rearrangement uses TRBV6-2 or TRBV6-3 and TRBJ1-3; D is unresolved. CDR3 length: 15 amino acids. The germline gives CDR1 MNHEY, CDR2 SVGEGT. Trimming stripped 2 bases from V and 4 bases from J, with 12 bases between. CDR3: CASSYGADLGNTIYF. The CDR3 DNA is TGTGCCAGCAGTTACGGAGCGGATCTGGGAAACACCATATATTTT.

The V gene is TRBV28, the J gene TRBJ2-7; D perhaps matches TRBD1 (5 bases). This CDR3 region has 14 residues. Trimming shortened V by 9 bases and J by 3 bases, and 18 bases separated the two germline ends. In germline, CDR1 is MDHEN, CDR2 SYDVKM. The CDR3, as DNA: TGTGCCAGTCTCGCGTCACAGGCTCGCTACGAGCAGTACTTC. As protein: CASLASQARYEQYF. Using reference TRBV28 and TRBJ2-7 for the parts outside the CDR3, the full variable domain is DVKVTQSSRYLVKRTGEKVFLECVQDMDHENMFWYRQDPGLGLRLIYFSYDVKMKEKGDIPEGYSVSREKKERFSLILESASTNQTSMYLCASLASQARYEQYFGPGTRLTVT.

The V gene is TRBV19, the J gene TRBJ2-5; the match to TRBD2 covers 10 bases. Per germline, CDR1 LNHDA and CDR2 SQIVND (reference sequence). After removal of 5 bases from V and 2 bases from J, the junction contained 8 bases not matched to a gene. The CDR3 loop spans 16 amino acids. CDR3 protein: CASSDSSSGGQETQYF. The CDR3 region has the DNA TGTGCCAGTAGTGATTCTTCTAGCGGGGGACAAGAGACCCAGTACTTC.

The chain links TRBV6-2 or TRBV6-3 to TRBJ2-1, with unresolved D. The CDR3 contains 12 residues. The V end was cut by 5 bases, the J end by 8 bases, with 10 bases between. Germline CDR1 is MNHEY and CDR2 is SVGEGT. The CDR3 bases are TGTGCCAGCAGTACAATAGGAGATGAGCAGTTCTTC. It specifies CASSTIGDEQFF.

For the CDR3, the DNA is TGTGCCAGCAGCGACACGGGAGAGGAGCAGTACTTC. Translated: CASSDTGEEQYF. The rearrangement joins TRBV3-1 (or the pseudogene TRBV3-2) to TRBJ2-7; TRBD2 is a possible D gene (6 bases). The CDR3 has 12 amino acids. Trimming pared 5 bases from V and 7 bases from J, leaving 12 bases between. Germline V gene data show CDR1 as LGHDT and CDR2 as YNNKEL (reference sequence).

The chain has TRBV18 and TRBJ2-3; TRBD1 matches at 7 bases. CDR1 KGHSH and CDR2 LQKENI come from the germline V gene. V trimming: 3 bases; J trimming: 6 bases; junction bases outside the gene matches: 9. The CDR3 sequence is 15 residues long. CDR3 sequence reads: CASSPAGTVRDTQYF. DNA for the CDR3: TGTGCCAGCTCACCCGCCGGGACAGTACGGGATACGCAGTATTTT. The full variable domain, in which reference TRBV18 and TRBJ2-3 provide the parts outside the CDR3, is NAGVMQNPRHLVRRRGQEARLRCSPMKGHSHVYWYRQLPEEGLKFMVYLQKENIIDESGMPKERFSAEFPKEGPSILRIQQVVRGDSAAYFCASSPAGTVRDTQYFGPGTRLTVL.